A selection of T cell receptor beta chains follows, all from one sample in a study of OX40 agonist ivuxolimab in advanced cancers. Profiled with immunoSEQ multiplex PCR; TCRdb holds only in-frame clones, not every one. The sample contains 70,000 to 90,000 clones, roughly nine tenths of which appear only once. The sample in question was CD4+ or CD8+ T cells sorted from blood, obtained in a trial of the OX40 agonist ivuxolimab. These receptors were collected from an adult with an advanced solid tumor such as melanoma, head and neck, liver or kidney cancer. Each CDR3 is given with its conserved first and last residue. Each record gives: CDR3 length, D gene, V gene, clone size, J gene, CDR3 protein, CDR3 DNA. The D gene is left open where the match is weak. Clone size is given for some rows only: seen once, a few or many times, or a class if the clone is expanded.

cdr3_length: 16
d_call: .
v_call: TRBV7-8
clone_size: .
j_call: TRBJ1-1
cdr3_aa: CASSFTTTPGNTEAFF
cdr3_nt: TGTGCCAGCAGCTTTACGACAACCCCGGGGAACACTGAAGCTTTCTTT

cdr3_length: 14
d_call: .
v_call: TRBV7-6
clone_size: .
j_call: TRBJ1-4
cdr3_aa: CASSLGQLNEKLFF
cdr3_nt: TGTGCCAGCAGCTTAGGACAGTTAAATGAAAAACTGTTTTTT

cdr3_length: 16
d_call: TRBD2
v_call: TRBV4-3
clone_size: .
j_call: TRBJ2-7
cdr3_aa: CASSQVWGGSSYEQYF
cdr3_nt: TGCGCCAGCAGCCAAGTATGGGGCGGGAGCTCCTACGAGCAGTACTTC

cdr3_length: 17
d_call: .
v_call: TRBV5-1
clone_size: .
j_call: TRBJ1-1
cdr3_aa: CASSEQPQGLGGTEAFF
cdr3_nt: TGCGCCAGCAGCGAACAGCCGCAAGGACTGGGGGGAACTGAAGCTTTCTTT

cdr3_length: 12
d_call: .
v_call: TRBV15
clone_size: .
j_call: TRBJ1-5
cdr3_aa: CATSRDEGHQHF
cdr3_nt: TGTGCCACCAGCAGAGATGAGGGACACCAGCATTTT

cdr3_length: 11
d_call: TRBD2
v_call: TRBV20-1
clone_size: .
j_call: TRBJ2-7
cdr3_aa: CRVAGDYEQYF
cdr3_nt: TGCAGGGTAGCGGGAGATTACGAGCAGTACTTC

cdr3_length: 15
d_call: TRBD2
v_call: TRBV18
clone_size: .
j_call: TRBJ2-4
cdr3_aa: CASSPFQGGENIQYF
cdr3_nt: TGTGCCAGCTCACCATTCCAGGGAGGGGAAAACATTCAGTACTTC

cdr3_length: 15
d_call: TRBD2
v_call: TRBV11-2
clone_size: .
j_call: TRBJ2-1
cdr3_aa: CASSLGAGPNNEQFF
cdr3_nt: TGTGCCAGCAGCTTAGGAGCGGGGCCCAACAATGAGCAGTTCTTC

cdr3_length: 17
d_call: TRBD2
v_call: TRBV19
clone_size: .
j_call: TRBJ2-1
cdr3_aa: CASSYPGLAGAYNEQFF
cdr3_nt: TGTGCCAGTAGTTATCCGGGACTAGCGGGAGCCTACAATGAGCAGTTCTTC

cdr3_length: 16
d_call: TRBD1
v_call: TRBV28
clone_size: .
j_call: TRBJ2-7
cdr3_aa: CASIPKGAQGAYEQYF
cdr3_nt: TGTGCCAGCATCCCCAAGGGAGCACAGGGGGCTTACGAGCAGTACTTC

cdr3_length: 15
d_call: TRBD1
v_call: TRBV6-1
clone_size: .
j_call: TRBJ2-3
cdr3_aa: CASSGQYTGADTQYF
cdr3_nt: TGTGCCAGCAGTGGTCAATACACAGGGGCAGATACGCAGTATTTT

cdr3_length: 15
d_call: TRBD1
v_call: TRBV27
clone_size: .
j_call: TRBJ2-7
cdr3_aa: CASSRKGDSSYEQYF
cdr3_nt: TGTGCCAGCAGTAGGAAGGGGGACAGCTCCTACGAGCAGTACTTC

cdr3_length: 13
d_call: .
v_call: TRBV29-1
clone_size: .
j_call: TRBJ2-1
cdr3_aa: CSGTLSSYNEQFF
cdr3_nt: TGCAGCGGCACATTAAGCTCCTACAATGAGCAGTTCTTC

cdr3_length: 14
d_call: TRBD1
v_call: TRBV5-1
clone_size: .
j_call: TRBJ2-7
cdr3_aa: CASSLGQGSYEQYF
cdr3_nt: TGCGCCAGCAGCTTGGGACAGGGATCCTACGAGCAGTACTTC

cdr3_length: 14
d_call: TRBD2
v_call: TRBV10-3
clone_size: .
j_call: TRBJ2-1
cdr3_aa: CAIRASGGNNEQFF
cdr3_nt: TGTGCCATCCGTGCTAGCGGGGGGAACAATGAGCAGTTCTTC

cdr3_length: 12
d_call: .
v_call: TRBV7-2
clone_size: .
j_call: TRBJ2-7
cdr3_aa: CASSLAYLEQYF
cdr3_nt: TGTGCCAGCAGCTTAGCGTATTTGGAGCAGTACTTC

cdr3_length: 13
d_call: TRBD1
v_call: TRBV19
clone_size: .
j_call: TRBJ2-5
cdr3_aa: CASSRDREETQYF
cdr3_nt: TGTGCCAGTAGTAGAGACAGGGAAGAGACCCAGTACTTC

cdr3_length: 14
d_call: TRBD1
v_call: TRBV7-2
clone_size: once
j_call: TRBJ2-7
cdr3_aa: CASRPGQPTYEQYF
cdr3_nt: TGTGCCAGCAGACCGGGACAGCCCACCTACGAGCAGTACTTC

cdr3_length: 16
d_call: TRBD1
v_call: TRBV18
clone_size: .
j_call: TRBJ1-2
cdr3_aa: CASSGTGAVNYYGYTF
cdr3_nt: TGTGCCAGCTCTGGGACAGGGGCGGTCAACTACTATGGCTACACCTTC

cdr3_length: 14
d_call: TRBD1
v_call: TRBV19
clone_size: .
j_call: TRBJ1-2
cdr3_aa: CASSHRDRGSGYTF
cdr3_nt: TGTGCCAGTAGTCACCGGGACAGGGGATCAGGCTACACCTTC

cdr3_length: 15
d_call: .
v_call: TRBV5-1
clone_size: .
j_call: TRBJ1-1
cdr3_aa: CASSLESAGVTEAFF
cdr3_nt: TGCGCCAGCAGCTTGGAGAGCGCAGGGGTCACTGAAGCTTTCTTT

cdr3_length: 14
d_call: .
v_call: TRBV29-1
clone_size: .
j_call: TRBJ1-5
cdr3_aa: CSVAGPSPGEPQHF
cdr3_nt: TGCAGCGTCGCTGGGCCCTCCCCGGGGGAGCCCCAGCATTTT

cdr3_length: 14
d_call: .
v_call: TRBV28
clone_size: .
j_call: TRBJ2-3
cdr3_aa: CASSPYEGSDTQYF
cdr3_nt: TGTGCCAGCAGTCCCTATGAGGGTTCAGATACGCAGTATTTT

cdr3_length: 12
d_call: .
v_call: TRBV4-1
clone_size: .
j_call: TRBJ1-6
cdr3_aa: CASSQPYSPLHF
cdr3_nt: TGCGCCAGCAGCCAACCATATTCACCCCTCCACTTT

cdr3_length: 15
d_call: .
v_call: TRBV14
clone_size: .
j_call: TRBJ2-7
cdr3_aa: CASSQGHASSYEQYF
cdr3_nt: TGTGCCAGCAGCCAAGGGCATGCCTCCTCCTACGAGCAGTACTTC

cdr3_length: 15
d_call: TRBD1
v_call: TRBV7-2
clone_size: .
j_call: TRBJ2-3
cdr3_aa: CASSRSGQGADTQYF
cdr3_nt: TGTGCCAGCAGCCGTTCGGGACAGGGGGCGGATACGCAGTATTTT

cdr3_length: 16
d_call: TRBD2
v_call: TRBV28
clone_size: .
j_call: TRBJ2-1
cdr3_aa: CASSTIAGGAYNEQFF
cdr3_nt: TGTGCCAGCAGCACAATAGCGGGGGGAGCCTACAATGAGCAGTTCTTC

cdr3_length: 11
d_call: .
v_call: TRBV28
clone_size: .
j_call: TRBJ1-2
cdr3_aa: CASSLKRGYTF
cdr3_nt: TGTGCCAGCAGTTTAAAGAGAGGCTACACCTTC

cdr3_length: 12
d_call: .
v_call: TRBV30
clone_size: .
j_call: TRBJ1-4
cdr3_aa: CAWSVQGEKLFF
cdr3_nt: TGTGCCTGGAGTGTACAGGGAGAAAAACTGTTTTTT

cdr3_length: 15
d_call: TRBD2
v_call: TRBV5-4
clone_size: .
j_call: TRBJ2-2
cdr3_aa: CASLPSGGNTGELFF
cdr3_nt: TGTGCCAGCCTGCCTAGCGGAGGGAACACCGGGGAGCTGTTTTTT

cdr3_length: 14
d_call: .
v_call: TRBV2
clone_size: .
j_call: TRBJ2-2
cdr3_aa: CASRNLQGAGELFF
cdr3_nt: TGTGCCAGCAGAAACTTACAGGGTGCCGGGGAGCTGTTTTTT

cdr3_length: 13
d_call: .
v_call: TRBV27
clone_size: .
j_call: TRBJ1-1
cdr3_aa: CASSLLMNTEAFF
cdr3_nt: TGTGCCAGCAGTCTTTTAATGAACACTGAAGCTTTCTTT

cdr3_length: 14
d_call: .
v_call: TRBV7-9
clone_size: .
j_call: TRBJ2-7
cdr3_aa: CASTPVGYSYEQYF
cdr3_nt: TGTGCCAGCACCCCCGTGGGGTATTCCTACGAGCAGTACTTC

cdr3_length: 15
d_call: .
v_call: TRBV5-6
clone_size: .
j_call: TRBJ1-3
cdr3_aa: CASSPGRSSGNTIYF
cdr3_nt: TGTGCCAGCAGCCCGGGACGGAGCTCTGGAAACACCATATATTTT

cdr3_length: 17
d_call: TRBD1
v_call: TRBV7-2
clone_size: .
j_call: TRBJ2-7
cdr3_aa: CASSLELDRGFYYEQYF
cdr3_nt: TGTGCCAGCAGCTTAGAATTGGACAGGGGTTTTTACTACGAGCAGTACTTC

cdr3_length: 12
d_call: .
v_call: TRBV10-3
clone_size: .
j_call: TRBJ2-5
cdr3_aa: CAISDTRETQYF
cdr3_nt: TGTGCCATCAGTGATACCAGAGAGACCCAGTACTTC

cdr3_length: 17
d_call: .
v_call: TRBV19
clone_size: .
j_call: TRBJ1-3
cdr3_aa: CASSPGGEWFSGNTIYF
cdr3_nt: TGTGCCAGTAGCCCGGGCGGAGAATGGTTCTCTGGAAACACCATATATTTT

cdr3_length: 14
d_call: TRBD1
v_call: TRBV30
clone_size: .
j_call: TRBJ1-1
cdr3_aa: CAWRGVGQTTEAFF
cdr3_nt: TGTGCCTGGAGGGGTGTGGGACAGACGACTGAAGCTTTCTTT

cdr3_length: 14
d_call: TRBD2
v_call: TRBV5-1
clone_size: .
j_call: TRBJ2-2
cdr3_aa: CASNSVAGAGELFF
cdr3_nt: TGCGCCAGCAACAGCGTAGCGGGAGCCGGGGAGCTGTTTTTT

cdr3_length: 14
d_call: TRBD1
v_call: TRBV2
clone_size: .
j_call: TRBJ1-2
cdr3_aa: CASRGGGAVYGYTF
cdr3_nt: TGTGCCAGCAGGGGAGGGGGCGCGGTCTATGGCTACACCTTC

cdr3_length: 15
d_call: .
v_call: TRBV7-2
clone_size: .
j_call: TRBJ1-4
cdr3_aa: CASSPGPRHGEKLFF
cdr3_nt: TGTGCCAGCAGCCCCGGGCCACGCCATGGCGAAAAACTGTTTTTT

cdr3_length: 16
d_call: .
v_call: TRBV4-1
clone_size: .
j_call: TRBJ1-6
cdr3_aa: CASSQDHLGSNSPLHF
cdr3_nt: TGCGCCAGCAGCCAAGATCATCTGGGATCTAATTCACCCCTCCACTTT

cdr3_length: 13
d_call: .
v_call: TRBV7-9
clone_size: .
j_call: TRBJ1-2
cdr3_aa: CASRNGQSYGYTF
cdr3_nt: TGTGCCAGCAGAAATGGACAGAGCTATGGCTACACCTTC

cdr3_length: 14
d_call: .
v_call: TRBV30
clone_size: .
j_call: TRBJ1-4
cdr3_aa: CAWSPGATNEKLFF
cdr3_nt: TGTGCCTGGAGTCCTGGGGCAACTAATGAAAAACTGTTTTTT

cdr3_length: 14
d_call: .
v_call: TRBV30
clone_size: once
j_call: TRBJ2-1
cdr3_aa: CAWIGQSRYNEQFF
cdr3_nt: TGTGCCTGGATTGGCCAGAGCCGATACAATGAGCAGTTCTTC

cdr3_length: 16
d_call: .
v_call: TRBV28
clone_size: .
j_call: TRBJ1-5
cdr3_aa: CASSFTGLNSNQPQHF
cdr3_nt: TGTGCCAGCAGTTTCACGGGACTAAATAGCAATCAGCCCCAGCATTTT